This TCR beta chain came from a study of PD-1 blockade in classical Hodgkin lymphoma. Whole-study findings and limits: A reduction in baseline TCR diversity was reportedly seen in newly diagnosed patients relative to healthy donors.

The sample holds one count of this clone. The antigen is undetermined. Profiled with immunoSEQ multiplex PCR; TCRdb holds only in-frame clones, not every one. The sample holds about 47,000 clones; approximately 80% are singletons and the top ten take around 19%. As to time point: cycle 4 day 1 (C4D1), after 6 weeks of nivolumab. After autologous stem cell transplantation all patients relapsed, and prior brentuximab vedotin exposure differed between cohorts. CDR3 length equals 11 residues. Germline lookup yields CDR1 MNHNY and CDR2 SVGAGI (reference sequence). Trimming stripped 4 bases from V and 4 bases from J, with 5 bases between.

V usage is TRBV6-6 and J usage is TRBJ2-7; D gene ambiguous. This sequence was found in a human donor with classical Hodgkin lymphoma. Here the sequenced sample was peripheral blood mononuclear cells (PBMCs), taken before the fourth cycle of nivolumab. The CDR3 bases are TGTGCCAGCAGTTCCTTTTACGAGCAGTACTTC. Its translation: CASSSFYEQYF.